This paragraph covers one TCR beta chain sequence. Its antigen specificity is not known. Nothing much larger sits one base from this clone, and base qualities are not available. The record originates from a study of shared clonotypes between healthy human individuals (TCRdb year 2020). With regard to the full study: A few men and two women, aged 18 to 49 years, made up the cohort. Per donor, leukapheresis produced somewhere between about 0.85 and 9.5 billion PBMCs. For each donor, three plates each were used for CD4 naive and CD4 memory, two plates were used for CD8 naive, and one plate was used for CD8 memory. Different laboratories and diverse techniques were used to prepare libraries and sequence TCR repertoires, to increase sequencing depth and limit assay-specific biases. Blood TCR repertoires of five healthy adults were deeply sequenced to estimate repertoire size and the extent of clonotype sharing between individuals.

Points the paper makes about the study in general: The genetic and exposure-history diversity represented was limited by the small number of donors. Pairwise subsampling indicated that sequencing depth was expected to affect the degree of clonotype sharing among donors. Compared with non-shared clonotypes, clonotypes shared by all four sorted-subset donors had higher generation probabilities. Rarefaction of sorted-subset datasets indicated incomplete sequencing despite the large sequencing depth. Naive subsets generally had larger estimated clonotype richness than memory subsets did. Sampling was restricted to blood, and TCR repertoires in tissues likely differ from the TCR repertoires found in blood. About 5% of naive CD4, around 3.6% of naive CD8, around 2.3% of memory CD4, and more than 0.35% of memory CD8 clonotypes were shared across a few donors.

TCR CDR3 regions were amplified from genomic DNA by multiplex PCR using the deep immunoSEQ assay. Genomic DNA extracted from each cell subset was distributed evenly over all wells of several immunoSEQ 96-well plates, and each plate served as one replicate. For sorted subsets, each replicate PCR was loaded with 200 ng genomic DNA, equivalent to approximately 33,000 T cell genomes. Purified libraries were quantified with a Qubit 3.0 fluorometer, sized on a Bioanalyzer 2100, and re-quantified with the KAPA Library Quantification kit. A separate single-read 150-cycle Illumina NextSeq 550 flow cell was used to sequence each immunoSEQ 96-well plate. As for how the authors treated the data: Because the immunoSEQ output included only junctional sequences and no quality scores, the filtering could not be the same as the filtering used for full-length reads. To assign V/J genes and CDR3, sequences were annotated against IMGT germline references using PyIR, a Python wrapper for IgBLAST v1.9. Reads were filtered out if the reads had weak V/J assignments (E-value above 1e-6), no CDR3, stop codons, out-of-frame junctions, or ambiguous translated residues. V3J clonotypes were defined by identical inferred V gene, J gene, and CDR3 amino acid sequence. Percentage overlap between repertoires was computed as shared unique clonotypes divided by the size of the smaller repertoire. Repertoire richness was assessed with RTK rarefaction, the Chao1 estimator, and Recon v2.1 estimates of unobserved clonotypes. OLGA was used to compute generation probabilities for all TCRbeta clonotypes that the gDNA method yielded from four donors. The clones in this table, taken by TCRdb from immuneACCESS, are in-frame only. Not every clone is retained; where verified, under half of the shortfall comes from an unresolved V gene, and the cause of the rest is unknown. That table gives V, J and clone size, and the DNA gave D and trimming. The sample profile shows a few million clones; under 97% of them were found once. The ten most abundant clones make up around 0.13% of the sample.

Donors were healthy HIV-negative adults with no recently reported acute infections or vaccinations. All donors were Caucasian adults living in Nashville, Tennessee, USA. CD4+ T cells were enriched through magnetic negative selection, after which naive cells were positively selected on CD45RA and the remaining negative fraction served as the memory subset. Blood was obtained by leukapheresis, after which PBMCs were separated by Ficoll-Histopaque density gradient centrifugation and cryopreserved in liquid nitrogen vapor phase. Analytical flow cytometry was used to check the purity and quantity of every magnetically sorted T cell population. From each sorted fraction, genomic DNA was isolated and quantified by UV absorbance on a Nanodrop 2000c. Trimming removed 3 bases from V and 1 base from J, leaving 15 bases between the germline ends. Reading the germline V gene gives CDR1 KGHSH and CDR2 LQKENI. CDR3 length: 17 amino acids, cysteine to phenylalanine. The sequence is cut down to CDR3 DNA, 51 bases in frame from base 1.

The TCR was taken from a man aged 18 to 30 in good health. Sequencing was done on a sample of naive CD4+ T cells sorted from blood. This sample's cell subset or site label indicates: CD45RA+ positively selected. The chain joins TRBV18 to TRBJ2-2; TRBD2 might be the D gene, on 5 matching bases. At the DNA level, the sequence is TGTGCCAGCTCACCCTCTAGAGGGCCGGGGAACACCGGGGAGCTGTTTTTT. Translated, it gives CASSPSRGPGNTGELFF.